This T cell receptor beta chain was sequenced for a study of T cell responses to AZD1222 COVID-19 vaccine. About this clone itself: Its antigen is unknown.

V lost 3 bases to trimming and J lost 1 base, with 7 bases between them. CDR1 and CDR2 from the germline V gene are SGDLS and YYNGEE. The CDR3 sequence is 14 residues long. Study-wide results and caveats: White British ancestry dominated among donors, who included more females, and clonal diversity was possibly underestimated. Unmutated variant regions are reportedly the target of nearly half of TCRs that are spike-specific.

Produced via immunoSEQ multiplex PCR; TCRdb's table is partial and in-frame only. Counted here are about 140,000 clones, over 90% occurring once; the ten biggest clones make up about 5.1%. This clonotype was sampled from an adult in good health. The sample consisted of peripheral blood, taken on day 0 of AZD1222 vaccination. V is TRBV9 and J is TRBJ2-2; the D is unclear. CDR3 loop: CASSATGNTGELFF. The CDR3, as DNA: TGTGCCAGCAGCGCGACTGGGAACACCGGGGAGCTGTTTTTT.